The 8 T cell receptor beta chains below come from one sample, sequenced in a study of OX40 agonist ivuxolimab in advanced cancers. Repertoires were generated with immunoSEQ multiplex PCR, while TCRdb's copy carries only in-frame clones and drops some. The sample records around 67,000 clones, about 85% being singletons. The starting material was CD4+ or CD8+ T cells sorted from blood, obtained in a trial of the OX40 agonist ivuxolimab. These receptors were obtained from an adult with an advanced solid tumor such as melanoma, head and neck, liver or kidney cancer.

This clone showed up many times. CDR3 sequence (DNA): TGTGCCAGCAGCCAAGATCCGCGCCTCGAGCAGTACTTC. Translation gives CASSQDPRLEQYF. The chain combines TRBV4-2 with TRBJ2-7, with no clear D. V shed 0 bases and J shed 6 bases, with 9 bases lying between them. The length of the CDR3 is 13 residues. CDR1 is LGHNA, CDR2 YNFKEQ, per germline.

This rearrangement joins TRBV4-3 to TRBJ2-7; D possibly corresponds to TRBD1 (6 bases). Trimming cost V 1 base and J 0 bases, with 7 bases left between them. This CDR3 spans 14 amino acids. Germline V CDR1 and CDR2: LGHNA, YSLEER. The CDR3 protein is CASSQADSSYEQYF. The DNA of the CDR3 is TGCGCCAGCAGCCAAGCGGACAGCTCCTACGAGCAGTACTTC.

In DNA, the CDR3 is TGTGCCAGCAGCCAAGGTGGGAGCGGCGGGGAGACCCAGTACTTC. This gives the protein CASSQGGSGGETQYF. V gene TRBV14 combines with J gene TRBJ2-5; a weak D match, TRBD2 (5 bases). The V and J ends lost 1 base and 5 bases respectively, with 14 bases between them. In germline, CDR1 is SGHDN, CDR2 FVKESK. CDR3 length: 15 residues.

The rearrangement links TRBV7-2 to TRBJ1-5; 8 nucleotides line up with TRBD1. Germline V gene data show CDR1 as SGHTA and CDR2 as FQGNSA. V was clipped by 0 bases and J by 1 base; unmatched bases: 8. The CDR3 loop spans 18 amino acids. Written as DNA, the CDR3 is TGTGCCAGCAGCTTAGCGCTTACAGGGGGATGGAGCAATCAGCCCCAGCATTTT. Translation gives CASSLALTGGWSNQPQHF.

The chain recombines TRBV19 with TRBJ1-1, with TRBD1 matching over 9 bases. The ends lost 7 bases at V and 1 base at J; junction bases unmatched: 16. The germline gives CDR1 LNHDA, CDR2 SQIVND (reference sequence). The CDR3 runs to 18 residues. Written as DNA, the CDR3 is TGTGCCAGTACCAAGTCGCCGGGACAGGGTAATACGAACACTGAAGCTTTCTTT. This encodes CASTKSPGQGNTNTEAFF.

The chain has TRBV15 and TRBJ2-5; D is perhaps TRBD1 or TRBD2 (5 bases each). CDR3 length equals 16 residues. Trimming removed 3 bases from V and 4 bases from J, with 18 bases in between. The germline V gene encodes CDR1 LNHNV and CDR2 YYDKDF (reference sequence). As DNA, the CDR3 is TGTGCCACCAGCAGTGGGGGTGGGTCCTTGGGAGAGACCCAGTACTTC. The encoded protein is CATSSGGGSLGETQYF.

V gene TRBV2 combines with J gene TRBJ2-3, with D maybe TRBD2 (5 bases). Germline assignment: CDR1 SNHLY and CDR2 FYNNEI. The length of the CDR3 is 16 residues. Trimming took 3 bases from V and 3 from J, leaving 16 bases between them. The DNA of the CDR3 is TGTGCCAGCAGTGATTTCCTAGCCCTCGGGACAGATACGCAGTATTTT. Its translation: CASSDFLALGTDTQYF.

This rearrangement joins TRBV4-3 to TRBJ2-2; D is ambiguous. V shed 0 bases and J shed 6 bases, with 5 bases lying between them. Germline CDR1 is LGHNA and CDR2 is YSLEER. CDR3 length: 13 amino acids. CDR3 sequence: CASSQDMAGELFF. CDR3 sequence (DNA): TGCGCCAGCAGCCAAGATATGGCCGGGGAGCTGTTTTTT.